The 8 T cell receptor beta chains listed next were all sequenced from one sample in a study of T cell repertoires in cytomegalovirus infection. TCRdb reanalysed the reads using MiXCR and keeps one entry per CDR3 protein. The repertoire holds under 850,000 distinct CDR3 sequences, roughly 30% seen once, with 15% to 20% in the top ten. Their recognized antigens are unknown. Source: cultured PBMCs, taken from culture after CMV antigen stimulation. The receptors shown here come from a human donor in good health (CMV status not recorded). Some clones in this sample may be carry-over from other donors' samples.

In this sample, this clonotype turned up a few times. The chain combines TRBV29-1 with TRBJ2-3; D not certain. This CDR3 comprises 12 residues. Deletions cut 6 bases from V and 4 bases from J, with 11 bases between. CDR1 is SQVTM and CDR2 is ANQGSEA in the germline V gene. CDR3 sequence: CSVSAVADTQYF. The DNA of the CDR3 is TGCAGCGTCAGCGCCGTGGCAGATACGCAGTATTTT.

This clonotype showed up just a few times. The chain uses TRBV4-1 and TRBJ2-7, with 7 bases identical to TRBD2. Germline V gene data show CDR1 as MGHRA and CDR2 as YSYEKL. This CDR3 has 14 amino acids. V was clipped by 1 base and J by 6 bases; unmatched bases: 6. This chain's CDR3 is CASSQAGLMGEQYF. CDR3 nucleotide sequence: TGCGCCAGCAGCCAAGCGGGACTAATGGGCGAGCAGTACTTC.

The V call is TRBV12-5, the J call TRBJ1-5; D is undetermined. The CDR3 has 11 residues. Trimming shortened V by 5 bases and J by 9 bases, and 8 bases separated the two germline ends. Germline-derived CDR1 and CDR2 are LGHNT and FRNRAP. CDR3 region: CASGPGWPQHF. CDR3 coding DNA: TGTGCTAGTGGTCCGGGGTGGCCCCAGCATTTT. Complete variable domain (other parts from reference TRBV12-5 and TRBJ1-5): DARVTQTPRHKVTEMGQEVTMRCQPILGHNTVFWYRQTMMQGLELLAYFRNRAPLDDSGMPKDRFSAEMPDATLATLKIQPSEPRDSAVYFCASGPGWPQHFGDGTRLSIL.

V is TRBV7-2 and J is TRBJ2-1; the D gene is possibly TRBD2 (5 bases). Deletions cut 10 bases from V and 6 bases from J, with 19 bases between. Germline V lookup: CDR1 SGHTA, CDR2 FQGNSA. This CDR3 is 14 amino acids long. The CDR3 region has the DNA TGTGCCATTGTTATGCGGGCGCTGGGCAATGAGCAGTTCTTC. As protein: CAIVMRALGNEQFF.

This chain links TRBV14 with TRBJ1-1, with 8 bases identical to TRBD1. CDR3 length equals 12 residues. The trim removed 4 bases at V and 12 bases at J, leaving 7 bases unmatched. The germline V gene encodes CDR1 SGHDN and CDR2 FVKESK. The CDR3 loop is CASSLGTGGTFF. The CDR3 coding sequence is TGTGCCAGCAGCCTAGGGACAGGTGGAACTTTCTTT.

This clonotype occurred many times. The CDR3 region is CASSFRGYGYTF. CDR3 DNA sequence: TGTGCCAGCAGCTTCCGGGGCTATGGCTACACCTTC. The chain employs TRBV7-2 and TRBJ1-2; the D is unclear. Germline V gives CDR1 SGHTA, CDR2 FQGNSA. This CDR3 is built from 12 residues. V dropped 3 bases and J dropped 4 bases, with 6 bases sitting between them.

The V call is TRBV7-6, the J call TRBJ2-1; 7 nucleotides match TRBD1. The CDR3 sequence is 15 residues long. Per germline, CDR1 SGHVS and CDR2 FNYEAQ. V trimming: 1 base; J trimming: 6 bases; junction bases outside the gene matches: 6. The CDR3 reads CASSLGGGVSNEQFF. Here the CDR3 DNA reads TGTGCCAGCAGCTTAGGAGGGGGCGTTTCCAATGAGCAGTTCTTC.

V gene TRBV5-4 combines with J gene TRBJ2-2; 11 bases are shared with TRBD2. CDR3 size: 16 residues. Germline V gene data show CDR1 as SGHNT and CDR2 as YYREEE (reference sequence). V dropped 3 bases and J dropped 7; count of bases not matched to a gene: 8. DNA for the CDR3: TGTGCCAGCAGCTCTATAGCGGGAGGGCCCGGCGGGGAGCTGTTTTTT. Translated, it gives CASSSIAGGPGGELFF.